These T cell receptor beta chains were read from a single sample in a study of blood T cells in healthy people across ages. TCRdb recomputed calls from the 5' RACE reads with MiXCR, one row per CDR3 protein. This sample carries 780,000 or so distinct CDR3 sequences, 53% of them seen once, and the ten largest clones take approximately 40%. Sequencing was done on a sample of blood. Receptors were obtained from a man aged 80 or over in good health. The CDR3 runs from the conserved cysteine through the conserved F or W. D genes are given only for firm matches. Clone size is stated in some rows and not others, as once, few, many or a class when expanded.

>NA|once|TRBJ2-6|15|TRBV2
TGTGCCAGCAGTGAAGGGCGCTCCGGGGCCAACGTCCTGACTTTC
CASSEGRSGANVLTF
>TRBD2|few|TRBJ2-7|14|TRBV30
TGTGCCTGGAGTGTATTAGTCCTAGCGGGAGTGCAGTACTTC
CAWSVLVLAGVQYF
>TRBD1|many|TRBJ2-5|15|TRBV7-9
TGTGCCAGCAGCCCCGGGACAGTCTCCCAAGAGACCCAGTACTTC
CASSPGTVSQETQYF
>NA|NA|TRBJ2-7|14|TRBV3-1
TGTGCCAGCAGCCAACGGGGACTGAAATACGAGCAGTACTTC
CASSQRGLKYEQYF
>TRBD2|NA|TRBJ2-7|16|TRBV28
TGTGCCAGCAGTTTAGGGGGTAGCGGGGGATTCTACGAGCAGTACTTC
CASSLGGSGGFYEQYF
>NA|NA|TRBJ2-3|13|TRBV5-1
TGCGCCAGCAGCTTGGGGGAGATAGATACGCAGTATTTT
CASSLGEIDTQYF
>TRBD1|NA|TRBJ2-5|13|TRBV29-1
TGCAGCGGATATACAGGGGGGTTGGAGACCCAGTACTTC
CSGYTGGLETQYF
>NA|NA|TRBJ2-3|16|TRBV6-5
TGTGCCAGCAGTTACTCGATAAAGCAAAGCACAGATACGCAGTATTTT
CASSYSIKQSTDTQYF
>NA|NA|TRBJ2-3|13|TRBV27
TGTGCCAGCAAGGGCTGGGAGCACAGATACGCGTATTTT
CASKGWEHRYAYF
>NA|few|TRBJ2-5|13|TRBV15
TGTGCCACCAGCAGGGGTCTCGGGGAGACCCAGTACTTC
CATSRGLGETQYF
>NA|NA|TRBJ2-1|12|TRBV5-1
TGCGCCAGCAGCTTACTAGCCGATGAGCAGTTCTTC
CASSLLADEQFF
>TRBD2|NA|TRBJ2-3|15|TRBV27
TGTGCCAGCAAGAAACTAGCGGGAGAAAACAGATACGCGTATTTT
CASKKLAGENRYAYF
>NA|NA|TRBJ2-1|14|TRBV18
TGTGCCAGCTCACCAGAGGGTAGCAGCAATGAGCAGTTCTTC
CASSPEGSSNEQFF
>TRBD1|NA|TRBJ1-5|16|TRBV2
TGTGCCAGCAGTGGCACAGGGGACTATAGCAATCAGCCCCAGCATTTT
CASSGTGDYSNQPQHF
>NA|NA|TRBJ1-2|15|TRBV4-1
TGCGCCAGCAGCCCTACACAGGGACGGAACTATGGCTACACCTTC
CASSPTQGRNYGYTF
>TRBD1|many|TRBJ1-5|13|TRBV6-5
TGTGCCACGAGACAGGGGTCTGGGCAGCCCCAGCATTTT
CATRQGSGQPQHF
>TRBD1|NA|TRBJ2-7|18|TRBV23-1
TGCGCCAGCAGTCAATCCCGAGACGGGGCAGGGGGAACCTACGAGCAGTACTTC
CASSQSRDGAGGTYEQYF
>NA|NA|TRBJ2-2|15|TRBV12-3/TRBV12-4
TGTGCCAGCAGTGACGACAGCAGGGATAGTAGGGAGCTGTTTTTT
CASSDDSRDSRELFF
>NA|NA|TRBJ2-1|10|TRBV29-1
TGCAGCGTTGACCTATACTCAACGTTCTTC
CSVDLYSTFF
>TRBD2|NA|TRBJ2-1|19|TRBV9
TGTGCCAGCAGCGTAGTCGGGACTAGCGGGAGTGGAGGTTACAATGAGCAGTTCTTC
CASSVVGTSGSGGYNEQFF
>TRBD1|NA|TRBJ1-1|15|TRBV5-1
TGCGCCAGCGGCACGACAGGGAGGGGAGACACTGAAGCTTTCTTT
CASGTTGRGDTEAFF
>TRBD1|few|TRBJ2-4|12|TRBV2
TGTGCCAGTAACAGGGGGCAAAACATTCAGTACTTC
CASNRGQNIQYF